The clone carrying this T cell receptor beta chain was recorded many times. Its target is unknown. The CDR3 runs to 16 residues. CDR1 and CDR2 from the germline V gene are SGHAT and FQNNGV. V shed 0 bases and J 4 bases; nucleotides not matched to a gene: 4. The sample belongs to a study of T cells in Graves' hyperthyroidism and ophthalmopathy. The study's findings and limits: Peripheral blood also featured most of the thyroid clonotypes expanded above 0.001.

TCR beta CDR3 region amplification was performed from RNA transcripts. The TCR CDR3 was amplified in a first-round RT-PCR using the HTBI primer set. Via MiXCR, TCRdb re-called the multiplex PCR reads, giving one row per CDR3 protein. The sample has 300,000 or so distinct CDR3 sequences, roughly a fifth seen once. Material for sequencing was blood. This chain connects TRBV11-2 to TRBJ2-5; 11 bases are shared with TRBD2. This clonotype was obtained from a woman in her 50s with Graves' hyperthyroidism. In DNA, the CDR3 is TGTGCCAGCAGCTTAGACGCTAGCGGGGGGCGAGAGACCCAGTACTTC. Protein product: CASSLDASGGRETQYF.